The 24 T cell receptor beta chains below come from one sample, sequenced in a study of T cells after somatic rescue of genetic block. Generated by immunoSEQ multiplex PCR, the TCRdb table keeps only in-frame clones and is missing some. The table includes 14,000 to 15,000 clones, about 65% detected once. Material for sequencing was peripheral blood mononuclear cells (PBMCs). The source is a man younger than 30.

This clone was seen once. The chain is built from TRBV27 and TRBJ2-2; 9 nucleotides match TRBD1. Germline V gene sequence: CDR1 MNHEY, CDR2 SMNVEV (reference sequence). V trimming: 3 bases; J trimming: 5 bases; junction bases outside the gene matches: 7. The CDR3 covers 16 residues. The CDR3 DNA sequence: TGTGCCAGCAGTTTTTCGGGACAGGGAGGAACCGGGGAGCTGTTTTTT. This sequence encodes CASSFSGQGGTGELFF.

The genes are TRBV19 and TRBJ1-2; the D gene is possibly TRBD1 (5 bases). Germline values: CDR1 LNHDA, CDR2 SQIVND (reference sequence). The V end was cut by 1 base, the J end by 4 bases, with 10 bases between. This CDR3 has 14 amino acids. CDR3 in amino acids: CASSIGLGGYGYTF. The CDR3 DNA follows: TGTGCCAGTAGTATAGGCCTTGGGGGCTATGGCTACACCTTC.

The rearrangement links TRBV28 to TRBJ2-7, with a possible D match to TRBD1 (6 bases). Germline assignment: CDR1 MDHEN and CDR2 SYDVKM. The CDR3 runs 16 residues. V lost 3 bases and J 1 base, leaving 16 bases between the germline ends. In DNA, the CDR3 is TGTGCCAGCAGTTTTATCCCCGGCCAGGGGTCCTACGAGCAGTACTTC. Protein sequence: CASSFIPGQGSYEQYF.

V gene TRBV4-1 combines with J gene TRBJ2-7; 9 bases map to TRBD1. Germline V gene sequence: CDR1 MGHRA, CDR2 YSYEKL. The CDR3 is 15 residues long. V shed 1 base, J shed 4 bases, and the junction held 5 bases outside the gene matches. The CDR3 region has the DNA TGCGCCAGCAGCCAAGTAGGGACAGGGCTGTACGAGCAGTACTTC. This sequence encodes CASSQVGTGLYEQYF.

The sample holds a few counts of this clone. The CDR3 is CASSYWDRVSYEQYF. The DNA for the CDR3 is TGTGCCAGCAGTTACTGGGACAGGGTCTCCTACGAGCAGTACTTC. This sequence joins TRBV6-5 and TRBJ2-7, with 9 positions matching TRBD1. CDR1 is MNHEY, CDR2 SVGAGI, per germline. The CDR3 sequence is 15 residues long. After removal of 1 base from V and 0 bases from J, the junction contained 1 base not matched to a gene.

Only a few counts were recorded for this clone. The rearrangement uses TRBV28 and TRBJ1-2; D might be TRBD1 (6 bases). Deletions cut 3 bases from V and 8 bases from J, with 19 bases between. The V gene's germline CDR1 is MDHEN and CDR2 SYDVKM. CDR3 length equals 15 residues. The CDR3 DNA reads as TGTGCCAGCAGTTTGGGTCGGGGGGCCTCAGCGGGCTACACCTTC. Protein product: CASSLGRGASAGYTF.

The chain couples TRBV7-3 to TRBJ2-2; D possibly uses TRBD1 or TRBD2 (6 bases each). The CDR3 totals 17 residues. Trimming shortened V by 4 bases and J by 1 base, and 16 bases separated the two germline ends. The V gene's germline CDR1 is SGHTA and CDR2 FQGTGA. The CDR3 region has the DNA TGTGCCAGCAGCTGGGGGCCGAGCGGGTTGAACACCGGGGAGCTGTTTTTT. This translates into CASSWGPSGLNTGELFF.

V gene TRBV6-5 combines with J gene TRBJ1-1; a possible D gene is TRBD1 (6 bases). The germline V and J ends were trimmed by 5 bases and 5 bases, with 18 bases remaining between them. Germline V CDR1 and CDR2: MNHEY, SVGAGI. This CDR3 has 15 residues. The CDR3 DNA reads TGTGCCAGCAGTGCCTCCGGGGGGCCGGAGACTGAAGCTTTCTTT. Translated: CASSASGGPETEAFF.

This chain uses TRBV4-2 with TRBJ2-3, with a weak D call TRBD2 (6 bases). Trimming removed 4 bases at V and 4 bases at J, with 21 bases between. The CDR3 spans 17 residues. Germline V CDR1 and CDR2: LGHNA, YNFKEQ. CDR3 DNA: TGTGCCAGCAGCCCTGCGGGGTGGGTGAGGGGACCAGATACGCAGTATTTT. Translation: CASSPAGWVRGPDTQYF.

The J gene is TRBJ2-7, the V gene TRBV7-9; 8 nucleotides align to TRBD1. V lost 2 bases and J lost 5; bases outside the gene matches: 11. Germline lookup yields CDR1 SEHNR and CDR2 FQNEAQ (reference sequence). This CDR3 is built from 16 residues. CDR3 sequence: CASSLLFGTGTNEQYF. CDR3 bases: TGTGCCAGCAGCTTACTGTTTGGGACAGGTACCAACGAGCAGTACTTC.

The table lists this clone with a few counts. V usage is TRBV6-6 and J usage is TRBJ1-1; D is undetermined. In germline, CDR1 is MNHNY, CDR2 SVGAGI (reference sequence). Trimming pared 7 bases from V and 1 base from J, leaving 10 bases between. The CDR3 runs to 13 residues. The CDR3 loop reads CASKRISNTEAFF. The CDR3, as DNA: TGTGCCAGCAAGAGGATATCGAACACTGAAGCTTTCTTT.

This clone occurred once. The rearrangement uses TRBV13 and TRBJ2-7; D is perhaps TRBD2 (6 bases). The CDR3 loop spans 12 amino acids. V lost 6 bases and J lost 4, with 10 bases in between. Looked up from germline, CDR1 is PRHDT and CDR2 is FYEKMQ (reference sequence). CDR3 sequence: CASREGFYEQYF. CDR3 bases: TGTGCCAGCAGGGAGGGGTTTTACGAGCAGTACTTC. The variable domain in full, with the rest retrieved from reference TRBV13 and TRBJ2-7, is AAGVIQSPRHLIKEKRETATLKCYPIPRHDTVYWYQQGPGQDPQFLISFYEKMQSDKGSIPDRFSAQQFSDYHSELNMSSLELGDSALYFCASREGFYEQYFGPGTRLTVT.

V is TRBV10-3 and J is TRBJ1-1; no clear D. With 5 bases removed from V and 6 bases from J, the gap between germline ends came to 16 bases. Germline V gives CDR1 ENHRY, CDR2 SYGVKD. The CDR3 covers 14 residues. CDR3 sequence (DNA): TGTGCCATCAGTCATATGGGGTCCTACGCTGAAGCTTTCTTT. This sequence encodes CAISHMGSYAEAFF.

A note on this clone: It is unclear where the CDR3 begins or ends on the DNA, so no DNA is shown, and the CDR3 is as TCRdb lists it. The chain has TRBV7-5 and TRBJ1-5. TRBV7-5 is a known pseudogene. The CDR3 spans 22 residues, counting both ends. The CDR3 sequence: CARSPGGVGFGIDRDGNQPQHF.

The chain carries TRBV27 and TRBJ1-2; D gene ambiguous. V lost 0 bases and J lost 2, with 13 bases in between. Germline CDR1 is MNHEY and CDR2 is SMNVEV (reference sequence). The CDR3 is 16 residues long. The DNA for the CDR3 is TGTGCCAGCAGTTTATCGGTCGGGATGTTGAACTATGGCTACACCTTC. Amino acids: CASSLSVGMLNYGYTF.

The chain links TRBV7-3 to TRBJ2-3, with unresolved D. The CDR3 consists of 15 residues. With 2 bases removed from V and 2 bases from J, the gap between germline ends came to 11 bases. Germline V gives CDR1 SGHTA, CDR2 FQGTGA. CDR3 in DNA: TGTGCCAGCAGCTTAGGCTTATGGTCCACAGATACGCAGTATTTT. Protein product: CASSLGLWSTDTQYF.

This chain links TRBV18 with TRBJ2-4; no clear D. CDR3 size: 16 residues. Germline-derived CDR1 and CDR2 are KGHSH and LQKENI. Trimming stripped 6 bases from V and 0 bases from J, with 15 bases between. The CDR3 nucleotides are TGTGCCAGCTCGGTCGATGACCGTCTAGCCAAAAACATTCAGTACTTC. As protein: CASSVDDRLAKNIQYF. Together with reference TRBV18 and TRBJ2-4, the CDR3 gives the full variable domain: NAGVMQNPRHLVRRRGQEARLRCSPMKGHSHVYWYRQLPEEGLKFMVYLQKENIIDESGMPKERFSAEFPKEGPSILRIQQVVRGDSAAYFCASSVDDRLAKNIQYFGAGTRLSVL.

The chain links TRBV10-2 to TRBJ2-7, with D tentatively TRBD1 or TRBD2 (5 bases each). The length of the CDR3 is 16 residues. The V end lost 4 bases, the J end lost 1 base, and 17 bases lay between the germline ends. The germline V gene has CDR1 WSHSY and CDR2 SAAADI. CDR3: CASSAGTGSSSYEQYF. CDR3 nucleotide sequence: TGCGCCAGCAGTGCGGGGACGGGGTCCTCTTCCTACGAGCAGTACTTC.

By share of the sample, this clone is large. The chain recombines TRBV2 with TRBJ1-1; no definite D call. The CDR3 spans 12 residues. The V gene lost 4 bases and the J gene lost 4 bases, with 7 bases spanning the gap. CDR1 and CDR2 (germline): SNHLY, FYNNEI. DNA for the CDR3: TGTGCCAGCAGTGTGATCGGCACTGAAGCTTTCTTT. Protein product: CASSVIGTEAFF.

The rearrangement links TRBV11-2 to TRBJ1-6; 9 bases are a match to TRBD1. J gave up 7 bases and V 2 bases, and 6 bases lay outside the gene matches. The CDR3 consists of 16 residues. In germline, CDR1 is SGHAT, CDR2 FQNNGV. DNA for the CDR3: TGTGCCAGCAGCTTACTTGGGACAGGGAGCAATTCACCCCTCCACTTT. Its translation: CASSLLGTGSNSPLHF.

V is TRBV6-1 and J is TRBJ2-7; maybe TRBD2 (6 bases). Between the trimmed V and J ends, which lost 8 bases and 0 bases, there was a span of 11 bases. In germline, CDR1 is MNHNS, CDR2 SASEGT. This CDR3 is built from 13 residues. The CDR3 loop is CASQAGSSYEQYF. CDR3 in DNA: TGTGCCAGCCAGGCGGGAAGCTCCTACGAGCAGTACTTC.

The chain joins TRBV6-5 to TRBJ1-5; perhaps TRBD1 as D (5 bases). Germline V gene sequence: CDR1 MNHEY, CDR2 SVGAGI. This CDR3 has 16 residues. V was shortened by 2 bases and J by 7 bases, with 18 bases between the two germline ends. Written as DNA, the CDR3 is TGTGCCAGCAGTTACATCATGGGGTTGGGGGGACAGCCCCAGCATTTT. Translating gives CASSYIMGLGGQPQHF.

This clone appeared once. The chain employs TRBV9 and TRBJ2-2; D is unclear. Germline lookup yields CDR1 SGDLS and CDR2 YYNGEE. Trimming stripped 0 bases from V and 4 bases from J, with 13 bases between. This CDR3 has 16 amino acids. CDR3 bases: TGTGCCAGCAGCGTAGGTGGGCACCCGGCCACCGGGGAGCTGTTTTTT. As protein: CASSVGGHPATGELFF.

This clone was detected a few times. The chain employs TRBV2 and TRBJ2-7; D not resolved. Germline assignment: CDR1 SNHLY and CDR2 FYNNEI. The CDR3 runs 11 residues. V lost 6 bases and J lost 1, with 4 bases in between. Written as DNA, the CDR3 is TGTGCCAGCAGAACATCCTACGAGCAGTACTTC. Its translation is CASRTSYEQYF. The full variable domain, rest sourced from reference TRBV2 and TRBJ2-7, is EPEVTQTPSHQVTQMGQEVILRCVPISNHLYFYWYRQILGQKVEFLVSFYNNEISEKSEIFDDQFSVERPDGSNFTLKIRSTKLEDSAMYFCASRTSYEQYFGPGTRLTVT.